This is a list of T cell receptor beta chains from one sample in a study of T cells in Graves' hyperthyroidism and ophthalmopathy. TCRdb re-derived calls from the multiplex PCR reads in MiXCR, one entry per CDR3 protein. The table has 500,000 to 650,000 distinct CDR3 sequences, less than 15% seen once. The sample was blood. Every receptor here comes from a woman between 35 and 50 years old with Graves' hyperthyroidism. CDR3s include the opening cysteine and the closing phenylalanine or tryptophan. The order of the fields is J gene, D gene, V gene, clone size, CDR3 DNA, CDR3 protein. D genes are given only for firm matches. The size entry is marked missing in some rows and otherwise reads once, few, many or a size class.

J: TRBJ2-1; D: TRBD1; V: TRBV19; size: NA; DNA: TGTGCCACCCGAACGTTCCGGACAGGGCTTCACAATGAGCAGTTCTTC; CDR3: CATRTFRTGLHNEQFF
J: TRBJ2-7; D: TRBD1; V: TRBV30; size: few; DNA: TGTGCCTGGAGTGATTACAGGGGCCGTAGGGAGCAGTACTTC; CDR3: CAWSDYRGRREQYF
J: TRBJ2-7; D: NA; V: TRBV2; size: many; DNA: TGTGCCAGCAGTGATTTCAGCACGGTGAGCGAGCAGTACTTC; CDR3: CASSDFSTVSEQYF
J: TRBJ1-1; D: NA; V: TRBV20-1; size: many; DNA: TGCAGTGCTAATGAATCGGCAGGGCGAAAGACTGAAGCTTTCTTT; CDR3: CSANESAGRKTEAFF
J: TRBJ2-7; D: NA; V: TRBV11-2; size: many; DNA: TGTGCCAGCAGCTTAGGAGTAGGGGGCTACGAGCAGTACTTC; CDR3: CASSLGVGGYEQYF
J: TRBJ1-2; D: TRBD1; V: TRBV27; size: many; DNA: TGTGCCAGCAGTTCCCGCTCTACAGGGGGCTTATACTATGGCTACACCTTC; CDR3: CASSSRSTGGLYYGYTF
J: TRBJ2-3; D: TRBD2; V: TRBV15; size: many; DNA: TGTGCCACCAGCAAGGATAAAACTAGCGGGAGGCCTAGCACAGATACGCAGTATTTT; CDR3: CATSKDKTSGRPSTDTQYF
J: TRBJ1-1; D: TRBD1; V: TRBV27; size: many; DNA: TGTGCCAGCAAGGACAGGGGGCGGGTGGGAGCTGAAGCTTTCTTT; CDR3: CASKDRGRVGAEAFF
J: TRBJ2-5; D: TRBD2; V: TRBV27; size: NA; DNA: TGTGCCAGCCGGAGGACTAGCGGGAGGGGGGGGGAGACCCAGTACTTC; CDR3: CASRRTSGRGGETQYF
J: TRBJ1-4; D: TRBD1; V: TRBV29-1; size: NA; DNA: TGCAGCGTTGGGAAACAGGGGGCGGTTAACGAAAAACTGTTTTTT; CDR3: CSVGKQGAVNEKLFF
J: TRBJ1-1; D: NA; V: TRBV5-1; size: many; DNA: TGCGCCAGCAGCTTGTCTCCCGCGAACACTGAAGCTTTCTTT; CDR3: CASSLSPANTEAFF
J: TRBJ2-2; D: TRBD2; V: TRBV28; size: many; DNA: TGTGCCAGCAGTGTCTCTAGCGGGAGGATCGGCACCGGGGAGCTGTTTTTT; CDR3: CASSVSSGRIGTGELFF
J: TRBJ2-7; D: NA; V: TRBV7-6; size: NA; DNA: TGTGCCAGCAGCTTAGGGTATCTACAAGAGCAGTACTTC; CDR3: CASSLGYLQEQYF
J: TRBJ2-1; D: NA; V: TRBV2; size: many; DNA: TGTGCCAGCAGTGAAATTCGCTCCTACAATGAGCAGTTCTTC; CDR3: CASSEIRSYNEQFF
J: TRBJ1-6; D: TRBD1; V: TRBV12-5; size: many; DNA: TGTGCTAGTGGCCTTCGACAGGGAAATTCACCCCTCCACTTT; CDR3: CASGLRQGNSPLHF
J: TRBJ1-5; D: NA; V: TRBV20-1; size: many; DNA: TGCAGTGCTAGAGAAACGAGCAGTAATCAGCCCCAGCATTTT; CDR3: CSARETSSNQPQHF
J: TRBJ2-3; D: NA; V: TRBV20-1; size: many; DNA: TGCAGTGCTGCTACTGGGGCAGATACGCAGTATTTT; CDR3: CSAATGADTQYF
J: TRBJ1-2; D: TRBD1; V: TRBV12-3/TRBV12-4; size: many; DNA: TGTGCCAGCAGCCCTGAAGGGGGCAACTATGGCTACACCTTC; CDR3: CASSPEGGNYGYTF
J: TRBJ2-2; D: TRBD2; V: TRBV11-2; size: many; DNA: TGTGCCAGCCAGATAGCGGGACGTTACACCGGGGAGCTGTTTTTT; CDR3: CASQIAGRYTGELFF
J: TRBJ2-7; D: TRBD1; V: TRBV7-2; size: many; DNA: TGTGCCAGCAGCCAATATGACAGGGCCTACGAGCAGTACTTC; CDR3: CASSQYDRAYEQYF
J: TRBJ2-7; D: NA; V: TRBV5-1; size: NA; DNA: TGCGCCAGCAGCTCAACAGACTACGAGCAGTACTTC; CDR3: CASSSTDYEQYF
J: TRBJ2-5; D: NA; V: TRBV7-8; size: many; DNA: TGTGCCAGCAGCTTTCACCCCCCCCAAGAGACCCAGTACTTC; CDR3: CASSFHPPQETQYF
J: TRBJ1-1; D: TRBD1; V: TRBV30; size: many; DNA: TGTGCCTGGAGTGTGGGACAGTCGCTTGGTGCTTTCTTT; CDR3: CAWSVGQSLGAFF
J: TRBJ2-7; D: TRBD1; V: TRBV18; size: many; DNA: TGTGCCAGCTCACAGCGGGACAGGGTTTACGAGCAGTACTTC; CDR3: CASSQRDRVYEQYF
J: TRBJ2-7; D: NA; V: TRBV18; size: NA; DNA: TGTGCCAGCTCACCAGGTACAGGCTGCGAGCAGTACTTC; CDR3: CASSPGTGCEQYF
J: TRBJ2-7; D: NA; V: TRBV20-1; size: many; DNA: TGCAGTGCTAGAGGGGGACTGGGCTCCTACGAGCAGTACTTC; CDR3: CSARGGLGSYEQYF
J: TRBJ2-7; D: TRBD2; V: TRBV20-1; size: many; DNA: TGCAGTGCTCCGGGACTAGCGGGAGGATCCTACGAGCAGTACTTC; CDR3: CSAPGLAGGSYEQYF